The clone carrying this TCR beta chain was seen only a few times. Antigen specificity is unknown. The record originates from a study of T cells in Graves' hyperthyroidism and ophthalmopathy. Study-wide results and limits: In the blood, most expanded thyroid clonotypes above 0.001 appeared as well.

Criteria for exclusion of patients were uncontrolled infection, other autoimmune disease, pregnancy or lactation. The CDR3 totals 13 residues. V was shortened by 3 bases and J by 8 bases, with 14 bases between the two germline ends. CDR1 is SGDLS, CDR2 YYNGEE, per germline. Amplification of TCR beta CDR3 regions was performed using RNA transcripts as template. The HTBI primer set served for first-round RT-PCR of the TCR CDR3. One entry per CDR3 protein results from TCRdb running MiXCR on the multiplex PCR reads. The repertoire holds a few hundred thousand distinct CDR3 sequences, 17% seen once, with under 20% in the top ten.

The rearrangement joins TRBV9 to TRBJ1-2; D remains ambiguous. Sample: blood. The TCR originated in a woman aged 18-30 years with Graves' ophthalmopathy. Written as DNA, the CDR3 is TGTGCCAGCAGCGAGGCAAGGATTGGGGGCTACACCTTC. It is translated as CASSEARIGGYTF.